The rows below give T cell receptor beta chains drawn from one sample of a study of T-cell reconstitution after alpha-beta-depleted transplantation in children. MiXCR, run by TCRdb on the PCR reads, gives a single entry per CDR3 protein. The table lists 200,000 to 300,000 distinct CDR3 sequences, 25% of them singletons. Sample: PBMCs, taken before TCRalphabeta/CD19-depleted stem cell transplant. Receptors originate from a girl aged 2-10 years with Fanconi anemia, due to receive a stem cell transplant. Each CDR3 is given with its conserved first and last residue. A D gene is named only where the DNA matches it firmly. The size entry is marked missing in some rows and otherwise reads once, few, many or a size class.

cdr3_length d_call clone_size j_call v_call cdr3_aa cdr3_nt
13 TRBD2 NA TRBJ2-2 TRBV29-1 CSVWGSGAGELFF TGCAGCGTTTGGGGAAGCGGGGCCGGGGAGCTGTTTTTT
17 TRBD2 many TRBJ2-3 TRBV20-1 CSARESKWGTSRDTQYF TGCAGTGCTAGAGAATCTAAGTGGGGGACTAGCAGGGATACGCAGTATTTT
17 NA many TRBJ1-1 TRBV10-3 CAISENRPGDGNTEAFF TGTGCCATCAGTGAGAACCGCCCTGGGGACGGGAACACTGAAGCTTTCTTT
14 TRBD1 few TRBJ1-5 TRBV5-1 CASSLTGGDQPQHF TGCGCCAGCAGCTTGACAGGGGGGGATCAGCCCCAGCATTTT
13 NA many TRBJ2-2 TRBV29-1 CSVAEGYAGELFF TGCAGCGTGGCCGAGGGCTACGCCGGGGAGCTGTTTTTT
16 TRBD2 NA TRBJ2-1 TRBV7-3 CASSLTGTSGNNEQFF TGTGCCAGCAGCTTAACCGGGACTAGCGGGAACAATGAGCAGTTCTTC
15 NA NA TRBJ2-7 TRBV28 CASSLVAVASYEQYF TGTGCCAGCAGTTTGGTAGCGGTTGCCTCCTACGAGCAGTACTTC
14 TRBD2 few TRBJ2-1 TRBV12-3/TRBV12-4 CASSLGLPYNEQFF TGTGCCAGCAGTTTGGGACTACCCTACAATGAGCAGTTCTTC
14 NA few TRBJ2-2 TRBV1 CTSLAGPNTGELFF TGCACCAGCCTAGCGGGCCCGAACACCGGGGAGCTGTTTTTT
12 NA NA TRBJ1-1 TRBV5-1 CASLGLNTEAFF TGCGCCAGCCTTGGGTTGAACACTGAAGCTTTCTTT
13 NA many TRBJ2-1 TRBV29-1 CSVDGNSYNEQFF TGCAGCGTTGACGGCAATTCCTACAATGAGCAGTTCTTC
16 NA many TRBJ2-5 TRBV20-1 CSARISQLGGIETQYF TGCAGTGCTAGAATCAGTCAGTTGGGCGGGATAGAGACCCAGTACTTC
21 NA NA TRBJ2-3 TRBV21-1 CASSKVFRQGPNTPSTDTQYF TGTGCCAGCAGCAAAGTCTTCCGACAGGGACCAAACACTCCTAGCACAGATACGCAGTATTTT
13 NA many TRBJ2-3 TRBV20-1 CSAPPPARDTQYF TGCAGTGCCCCCCCCCCCGCACGGGATACGCAGTATTTT
18 NA NA TRBJ2-6 TRBV21-1 CASSKRQGAGSGANVLTF TGTGCCAGCAGCAAAAGACAGGGAGCGGGTTCTGGGGCCAACGTCCTGACTTTC
13 NA few TRBJ2-7 TRBV4-2 CASSLGTSYEQYF TGTGCCAGCAGCCTCGGGACTTCTTACGAGCAGTACTTC